Below, one TCR beta chain is given with its context. Its antigen is undetermined. CDR3 length: 15 amino acids. Deletions cut 1 base from V and 5 bases from J, with 14 bases between. Germline V gene sequence: CDR1 LNHNV, CDR2 YYDKDF (reference sequence). The investigators reverse transcribed all of the isolated RNA, so they sequenced expressed TCRB transcripts. The method was immunoSEQ multiplex PCR; TCRdb's version includes in-frame clones alone and lacks a portion of them. In the table there are about 450,000 clones, 11% of which are singletons. The data originate from a study of beta chain features in type 1 diabetes. Study results and limitations: The naive, central memory and Treg TCRB repertoires looked more alike in patients than they did in healthy donors. TCRB CDR3s were moderately but significantly shorter in Type 1 diabetes patients in all four CD4+ subsets. VDJ junctions sequenced from type 1 diabetes patients showed fewer insertions and more deletions.

This sequence joins TRBV15 and TRBJ2-5, with D tentatively TRBD2 (5 bases). Sequencing used naive CD4+ T cells from blood. The sequence came from a woman aged 18-29 years in good health. In DNA form, the CDR3 reads TGTGCCACCAGCAGAGGGGGAGCCTCCCGGGAGACCCAGTACTTC. Translated: CATSRGGASRETQYF.